The next 24 T cell receptor beta chains were all read from a single sample in a study of neurological immune-mediated disorders. Via MiXCR, TCRdb re-called the 5' RACE reads, giving one row per CDR3 protein. The sample contains 95,000 or so distinct CDR3 sequences, about 3.8% of which appear only once. The sample taken for sequencing was PBMCs. These receptors all stem from a woman aged 18 to 35 with multiple sclerosis.

This clonotype was seen repeatedly, ten times or more. The chain links TRBV6-1 to TRBJ2-3; TRBD1 might be the D (6 bases). V was shortened by 0 bases and J by 3 bases, with 22 bases between the two germline ends. CDR1 is MNHNS and CDR2 is SASEGT in the germline V gene. The CDR3 contains 19 residues. In DNA, the CDR3 is TGTGCCAGCAGTGAAGCGGCCACCCCCTGGGGGACAATAACAGATACGCAGTATTTT. It specifies CASSEAATPWGTITDTQYF.

This clonotype came up many times. The rearrangement uses TRBV7-9 and TRBJ1-5; no clear D gene. CDR3 length: 14 residues. The V end was cut by 5 bases, the J end by 6 bases, with 14 bases between. Germline loops: CDR1 SEHNR, CDR2 FQNEAQ (reference sequence). The CDR3 DNA sequence: TGTGCCAGCAGCCCGGAGGGCGGTCCTCAGCCCCAGCATTTT. Translation: CASSPEGGPQPQHF.

This clonotype has ten or more counts. The genes are TRBV20-1 and TRBJ2-1; 13 nucleotides align to TRBD2. Germline CDR1 DFQATT, CDR2 SNEGSKA (reference sequence). Trimming cost V 6 bases and J 1 base; bases outside gene matches: 9. The CDR3 is 17 residues long. The CDR3 region is CSARPGLAGVSYNEQFF. CDR3 nucleotides: TGCAGTGCCCGGCCAGGACTAGCGGGAGTTTCCTACAATGAGCAGTTCTTC.

This clonotype was seen repeatedly, ten times or more. J is TRBJ2-4 and V is TRBV20-1, with D hard to call. The CDR3 has 11 amino acids. In germline, CDR1 is DFQATT, CDR2 SNEGSKA (reference sequence). CDR3 amino acids: CRSLAKNIQYF. DNA of the CDR3: TGCAGATCGCTAGCCAAAAACATTCAGTACTTC.

This clonotype was seen many times. The chain carries TRBV20-1 and TRBJ2-2; weak D call: TRBD2 (5 bases). The CDR3 contains 13 residues. Trimming left V 3 bases short and J 1 base short, with 6 bases between. Per the germline V gene, CDR1 is DFQATT and CDR2 is SNEGSKA (reference sequence). DNA of the CDR3: TGCAGTGCTAGTGCGGGGAACACCGGGGAGCTGTTTTTT. Protein sequence: CSASAGNTGELFF.

This clonotype was seen repeatedly, ten times or more. This rearrangement joins TRBV2 to TRBJ1-5; D uncertain. V gave up 6 bases and J gave up 2 bases, with 11 bases separating them. Germline V gene lookup returns CDR1 SNHLY and CDR2 FYNNEI. The CDR3 consists of 14 residues. The DNA of the CDR3 is TGTGCCAGCAGCAACACGAGCCGCAATCAGCCCCAGCATTTT. Amino acid sequence: CASSNTSRNQPQHF. The whole variable domain, filled in from reference TRBV2 and TRBJ1-5, reads EPEVTQTPSHQVTQMGQEVILRCVPISNHLYFYWYRQILGQKVEFLVSFYNNEISEKSEIFDDQFSVERPDGSNFTLKIRSTKLEDSAMYFCASSNTSRNQPQHFGDGTRLSIL.

Many counts were recorded for this clonotype. This rearrangement joins TRBV5-1 to TRBJ1-3; 7 bases map to TRBD1. CDR1 and CDR2 from the germline V gene are SGHRS and YFSETQ. Trimming cost V 0 bases and J 2 bases; bases outside gene matches: 11. The CDR3 runs to 18 residues. CDR3 sequence: CASSLDRGDSLTGNTIYF. The CDR3 DNA is TGCGCCAGCAGCTTGGACAGGGGCGACAGCCTGACTGGAAACACCATATATTTT.

Many counts were recorded for this clonotype. The rearrangement joins TRBV27 to TRBJ2-6, with 7 bases lining up with TRBD2. J lost 0 bases, V lost 6 bases, and 8 bases had no gene match. The CDR3 consists of 17 residues. Germline lookup yields CDR1 MNHEY and CDR2 SMNVEV (reference sequence). CDR3 residues: CASSKTGLPSGANVLTF. In DNA, the CDR3 is TGTGCCAGCAGCAAAACGGGACTACCCTCTGGGGCCAACGTCCTGACTTTC.

This clonotype was picked up many times. The chain couples TRBV7-8 to TRBJ2-1; TRBD1 agrees at 7 bases. Germline CDR1 reads SGHVS; CDR2 reads FQNEAQ. Trimming at V came to 5 bases and at J to 8 bases, leaving 6 bases not matched to a gene. The CDR3 length is 13 residues. The CDR3 region has the DNA TGTGCCAGCAGCACGACAGGGAGCCATGAGCAGTTCTTC. Amino acid sequence: CASSTTGSHEQFF.

This clonotype came up many times. The CDR3 nucleotides are TGCAGTGCTAGGGGGGCTACCTCCTACGAGCAGTACTTC. Translation gives CSARGATSYEQYF. The chain couples TRBV20-1 to TRBJ2-7; perhaps TRBD1 as D (6 bases). Germline CDR1 reads DFQATT; CDR2 reads SNEGSKA (reference sequence). The ends were cut back, 3 bases at V and 0 bases at J, with 9 bases in the middle. The CDR3 totals 13 residues.

This clonotype showed up many times. The rearrangement links TRBV5-1 to TRBJ2-1; 8 bases are a match to TRBD1. The V gene's germline CDR1 is SGHRS and CDR2 YFSETQ. The CDR3 length is 14 residues. V lost 4 bases, J lost 6 bases, and 6 bases stayed unmatched. CDR3 region: CASSLRTGPNEQFF. CDR3 nucleotides: TGCGCCAGCAGCCTACGGACAGGGCCCAATGAGCAGTTCTTC.

This clonotype was detected many times. The chain links TRBV13 to TRBJ2-3; 15 nucleotides match TRBD2. Germline CDR1 reads PRHDT; CDR2 reads FYEKMQ (reference sequence). The V gene end was trimmed by 4 bases and the J gene end by 5 bases; junction bases not matched to a gene: 13. The CDR3 spans 19 residues. CDR3: CASSSSGLAGGAWGDTQYF. CDR3 sequence (DNA): TGTGCCAGCAGCTCATCAGGACTAGCGGGGGGGGCCTGGGGAGATACGCAGTATTTT.

This clonotype was found many times. The chain joins TRBV15 to TRBJ1-6, with D unresolved. CDR3 length: 13 amino acids. The ends were cut back, 3 bases at V and 6 bases at J, with 6 bases in the middle. Germline V CDR1 and CDR2: LNHNV, YYDKDF (reference sequence). CDR3 sequence reads: CATSRDGNSPLHF. The CDR3 DNA is TGTGCCACCAGCAGGGACGGTAATTCACCCCTCCACTTT.

There are many counts of this clonotype. The CDR3 is CASSPQANTEAFF. For the CDR3, the DNA is TGTGCCAGCAGCCCACAGGCTAACACTGAAGCTTTCTTT. The chain combines TRBV14 with TRBJ1-1; weak D call: TRBD1 (5 bases). The V gene lost 4 bases and the J gene lost 2 bases, with 8 bases spanning the gap. The CDR3 runs 13 residues. Looked up from germline, CDR1 is SGHDN and CDR2 is FVKESK.

This clonotype was seen more than once but under ten times. The chain links TRBV4-3 to TRBJ1-5, with 10 positions matching TRBD1. This CDR3 has 15 residues. Trimming removed 1 base from V and 6 bases from J; junction bases left unmatched: 3. Germline V lookup: CDR1 LGHNA, CDR2 YSLEER. CDR3 DNA: TGCGCCAGCAGCCAAGTGGACAGGGGGGGTCAGCCCCAGCATTTT. It translates to CASSQVDRGGQPQHF.

This clonotype was seen at least ten times. The chain joins TRBV4-2 to TRBJ2-1, with 10 bases aligning to TRBD2. The CDR3 extends over 17 amino acids. The J segment lost 5 bases and the V segment lost 0 bases, leaving 7 bases of the junction unmatched. The germline V gene has CDR1 LGHNA and CDR2 YNFKEQ. CDR3 DNA: TGTGCCAGCAGCCAAGATTCCAGCGGGGGGGCCAACAATGAGCAGTTCTTC. It yields the protein CASSQDSSGGANNEQFF.

In this sample, this clonotype turned up many times. The V and J genes are TRBV7-2 and TRBJ2-3, with 13 bases aligning to TRBD2. From germline, CDR1 is SGHTA and CDR2 FQGNSA. The CDR3 has 16 amino acids. The junction had 6 bases not matched to a gene; V was cut back by 5 bases and J by 4 bases. CDR3 nucleotide sequence: TGTGCCAGCAGCCGGACTAGCGGGAGCGAGGCAGATACGCAGTATTTT. It specifies CASSRTSGSEADTQYF.

This clonotype showed up many times. The rearrangement links TRBV5-1 to TRBJ1-1; no definite D call. Germline V gene lookup returns CDR1 SGHRS and CDR2 YFSETQ. V lost 0 bases to trimming and J lost 2 bases, with 5 bases between them. The CDR3 runs to 13 residues. The CDR3 is CASSLDSNTEAFF. CDR3 sequence (DNA): TGCGCCAGCAGCTTGGACAGTAACACTGAAGCTTTCTTT.

This clonotype was counted many times. The CDR3 reads CSARDHSSYNEQFF. In nucleotides, the CDR3 is TGCAGTGCTAGAGATCACAGTAGCTACAATGAGCAGTTCTTC. This chain joins TRBV20-1 and TRBJ2-1; D unclear. Germline V gene data show CDR1 as DFQATT and CDR2 as SNEGSKA (reference sequence). The CDR3 is 14 residues long. V lost 0 bases and J lost 3, with 9 bases in between.

The chain joins TRBV2 to TRBJ2-3, with 9 bases fitting TRBD1. Germline V gene lookup returns CDR1 SNHLY and CDR2 FYNNEI. V trimming: 5 bases; J trimming: 6 bases; junction bases outside the gene matches: 12. The length of the CDR3 is 16 residues. The CDR3 nucleotides read TGTGCCAGCAGTCTCACGGGACAGGGAAGATCGGATACGCAGTATTTT. It is translated as CASSLTGQGRSDTQYF.

Many counts were recorded for this clonotype. This chain connects TRBV5-1 to TRBJ2-7; a weak D match, TRBD1 (6 bases). CDR1 is SGHRS, CDR2 YFSETQ, per germline. CDR3 length equals 17 residues. Trimming stripped 4 bases from V and 2 bases from J, with 22 bases between. In DNA form, the CDR3 reads TGCGCCAGCAGCCCACTGACCGGGACAATGCCCCCCTACGAGCAGTACTTC. It specifies CASSPLTGTMPPYEQYF.

Many counts were recorded for this clonotype. The V gene is TRBV10-3, the J gene TRBJ1-1, with 8 bases lining up with TRBD1. Germline CDR1 ENHRY, CDR2 SYGVKD. Trimming took 6 bases from V and 1 from J; bases not matched to a gene: 4. The CDR3 consists of 14 residues. The CDR3 DNA is TGTGCCATCAGCGCCACAGGGGGGAACACTGAAGCTTTCTTT. Translating it yields CAISATGGNTEAFF.

This clonotype was seen repeatedly, ten times or more. The rearrangement joins TRBV7-2 to TRBJ1-6; D not resolved. The CDR3 runs to 17 residues. Germline V gene data show CDR1 as SGHTA and CDR2 as FQGNSA. V lost 3 bases to trimming and J lost 7 bases, with 19 bases between them. The CDR3 bases are TGTGCCAGCAGCTTGTTCCTAGTACCGGCCGAGAATTCACCCCTCCACTTT. Translating it yields CASSLFLVPAENSPLHF. Drawing the rest from reference TRBV7-2 and TRBJ1-6, the complete variable domain is GAGVSQSPSNKVTEKGKDVELRCDPISGHTALYWYRQSLGQGLEFLIYFQGNSAPDKSGLPSDRFSAERTGGSVSTLTIQRTQQEDSAVYLCASSLFLVPAENSPLHFGNGTRLTVT.

This clonotype has a count of ten or more. This chain joins TRBV20-1 and TRBJ2-3; 13 bases align to TRBD2. Germline V gene sequence: CDR1 DFQATT, CDR2 SNEGSKA (reference sequence). The CDR3 contains 16 residues. The ends lost 1 base at V and 2 bases at J; junction bases unmatched: 3. CDR3 DNA: TGCAGTGCTAGAGGGACTAGCGGGGGAACCACAGATACGCAGTATTTT. Its translation: CSARGTSGGTTDTQYF.